This TCR beta chain was captured by sequencing in a study of shared clonotypes between healthy human individuals. The table came from immunoSEQ multiplex PCR; TCRdb's copy has only in-frame clones and leaves some out. The table records about 1.1 million clones, 77% of them present only once. V lost 7 bases, J lost 5 bases, and 20 bases lay in between. Per the germline V gene, CDR1 is SEHNR and CDR2 is FQNEAQ (reference sequence). The CDR3 totals 15 residues. This receptor was identified in a man between 18 and 35 years old in good health. Some clones in this sample may be carry-over from other donors' samples. The chain combines TRBV7-9 with TRBJ1-2; possible D gene TRBD1, 5 bases. What was sequenced was memory CD4+ T cells from PBMCs. The subset: CD45RA-negative fraction. The CDR3 region is CASTYPTTGGYGYTF. The CDR3 DNA reads TGTGCCAGCACCTACCCTACTACAGGAGGTTATGGCTACACCTTC.